This TCR beta chain appears in the sequencing data of a study of cytomegalovirus exposure and HLA in healthy donors (dated by TCRdb to about 2017). Context from the whole study: According to an earlier analysis of 550 to 750 of the donors, about 179 million T cells yielded 117 million unique TCR beta sequences and less than 300 Gb of sequence data. Along with the roughly 710-subject first cohort, a separate validation cohort of more than 90 different subjects was used. In the later analysis, no new phenotypic data were used to find candidate immune exposures; instead, reliance was placed on TCR beta sequences and their occurrence across donors. Every repertoire in the discovery cohort had been generated on one and the same sequencing platform. The T cell repertoires of several hundred subjects were profiled by immunosequencing and related to cytomegalovirus serostatus. A later analysis re-analyzed previously published TCR beta repertoires from about 600 donors and added high-resolution HLA genotyping to study TCR occurrence patterns. Among the roughly 400 genotyped donors, under 90% belonged to the genetic ancestry cluster associated with self-reported Caucasian donors. The study aimed to test whether cataloging public T cell receptors could reveal signatures of past pathogen exposure. To predict cytomegalovirus infection status, the study brought together high-throughput TCR immunosequencing, statistical association of individual TCRs with disease status, and machine learning. Donor age, sex, ethnicity and CMV serostatus were compiled alongside the repertoire data. In an earlier analysis of more than 550 of the donors, high-throughput TCR beta sequencing was used to judge whether each TCR beta V gene segment behaved as functional or pseudogenic. Among several hundred genotyped donors of the cohort, an average of roughly 230,000 unique TCR beta nucleotide sequences was sequenced per donor, of which 15% to 20% were non-productive. Both class I and class II loci were covered by HLA typing, at four-digit resolution. Typing coverage varied by locus: 629-630 donors for A, B, C, DRB1 and DQB1; roughly 520 for DQA1; more than 600 for DPA1; 450 to 480 for DPB1. An early release that covered 500 to 800 HLA-typed donors contained around 330 gigabases of sequencing data and roughly 84 million unique TCR sequences. A few DR-DQ haplotypes were treated as single units for association and clustering because of strong linkage in the cohort. In a later genetic analysis, genome-wide SNP genotypes for about three fifths of the 666 donors were used, and that subset was treated as a discovery cohort. What the work shows at the level of the full study, not this receptor alone: In a later analysis, HLA-associated TCR beta chains were found to be more clonally expanded and to have lower generation probabilities than equally common non-associated chains. This cohort had only TCR beta chains sequenced, and the lack of alpha or paired-chain data limited which features could be detected. A further reported finding was that TCR beta sequences accurately predicted the HLA-A and HLA-B alleles for most subjects in the first cohort. In an earlier analysis of over 550 of the donors, most TCR beta V segments were observed in productive rearrangements about 90% or about 30% of the time, broadly matching IMGT annotations. A later analysis associated about 18,000 TCR beta sequences with specific HLA alleles at a false discovery rate of 0.05. Linkage disequilibrium might explain the correlated functional status among segregating V segments, but an unknown experimental factor could not be ruled out. When HLA alleles, especially DR and DQ, strongly co-occurred, attributing TCR associations to individual alleles was difficult. In both the original and validation cohorts, the classifier was reported to diagnose cytomegalovirus status with high specificity and sensitivity. In a later analysis, TCR association rates were found to vary across HLA loci, with the most associated TCRs seen for DRB1 alleles and the fewest for HLA-C alleles. Most TCR sequences were observed very rarely across donors, whereas some public TCRs were present in many individuals. A later analysis found that most CMV-associated TCR beta chains appeared HLA-restricted, with HLA associations seemingly driven largely by CMV exposure. Because the 87-base-pair reads could not distinguish some IMGT-functional V segments, including TRBV6-2 and TRBV6-3, those segments were excluded. In a later genetic analysis, fewer N-insertions in productive TCRs were reported among donors in an Asian-associated ancestry cluster than the roughly 640-donor mean. The study gave a list of about 150 TCR beta chains associated with cytomegalovirus. CMV serostatus was the only immune exposure information available for the cohort. Three of the identified cytomegalovirus-associated TCR beta chains were confirmed in vitro to be specific for cytomegalovirus antigens. Because counts were too low, seventeen rarely observed V segments, including chromosome 9 orphons, were left out of the earlier analysis of over 550 of the donors. HLA typing was unavailable for some donors at each locus, so association tests used only the typed subset. V-gene and J-gene trimming of TCR beta chains was associated with a missense DCLRE1C variant in a later genetic analysis, and the association was replicated in an independent cohort. A later analysis reported that several top co-occurrence clusters appeared linked to parvovirus B19, influenza, CMV and Epstein-Barr virus. Presence/absence analyses assumed roughly uniform sequencing depth across donors, an assumption that may not hold. The authors suggested that the approach could potentially be extended to other disease states and immunological phenotypes. A cluster of highly shared sequence variants was judged likely to be a technical artifact of the sequencing pipeline.

The germline V gene provides CDR1 SGHTA and CDR2 FQGNSA. Spanning cysteine to phenylalanine, the CDR3 consists of 15 amino acids. The sequence is cut down to CDR3 DNA, 45 bases in frame from base 1. Trimming costs V 10 bases and J 3 bases, and their ends lie 21 bases apart. In total, roughly 710 healthy bone marrow donors made up the cohort. Cohort members were all nominally healthy when sampled, although unrecorded immune exposures were likely present. The donor was CMV seronegative and belonged to the group of 320 or so seronegative cohort members. Every donor gave a peripheral blood sample, and the peripheral blood mononuclear cells from that sample were used for TCR beta sequencing. The Qiagen DNeasy Blood Extraction Kit was used to extract genomic DNA from the blood cell samples. About this clone: Its antigen is currently not known. No base-level quality is on record; no much larger clone is a single base apart.

Libraries were constructed by the immunoSEQ multiplex PCR assay. For the multiplex PCR, a mixture combining 60 forward primers for TCR Vbeta segments and 13 reverse primers for TCR Jbeta segments was used. The CDR3 region of rearranged TCR beta genes was amplified from genomic DNA with a multiplex PCR assay. Amplified TCR beta libraries were sequenced as 87-base-pair reads on the Illumina HiSeq System. As for the original processing: In a later analysis, some 80 million unique TCR beta chains were counted across the 500 to 850 repertoires, and around 10 million of these chains were shared by at least two donors. Raw reads were error-corrected and collapsed into unique sequences by a nearest-neighbor algorithm in which closely related sequences were merged to remove PCR and sequencing errors. Alignment of CDR3 sequences to IMGT reference sequences was used to assign V, D and J gene segments. For a sequence to be retained, a match of at least six nucleotides was required to both a V gene segment and a J gene segment. Rearrangements were called productive when the CDR3 lacked stop codons and stayed in frame with V and J; all others were non-productive. CDR3 was defined according to IMGT convention as the region running from the second conserved V-encoded cysteine to the conserved J-encoded phenylalanine. Sequences without an unambiguous match to a single V gene segment were excluded from the earlier analysis of several hundred of the donors. In an earlier analysis of approximately 550 of the donors, V segments were called functional above 56.7% productive rearrangements and were called segregating when the between-donor standard deviation exceeded 5%. A statistical classification framework was built for diagnosing cytomegalovirus status from the catalog of TCR beta chain sequences. In a later analysis, V and J genes were assigned by comparing TCR nucleotide sequences against IMGT/GENE-DB human TR gene sequences. The TCRdist pipeline was used in a later analysis to assign CDR3 sequences and most-parsimonious VDJ recombination scenarios. In a later analysis, each TCR beta chain was defined by its CDR3 amino acid sequence together with its V-gene family, and reads without a unique V-gene family were excluded. To address suspected cross-contamination and a sequencing artifact, a later analysis removed 592 highly shared, low-generation-probability nucleotide sequences. In a later analysis, a clonal expansion index for each public chain was calculated from normalized within-repertoire ranks of inferred template counts. A later analysis computed generation probabilities with a VDJ recombination model fitted to out-of-frame rearrangements, and checked the results against IGoR. Hypergeometric tests were used in a later analysis to score TCR-TCR, TCR-HLA and TCR-CMV co-occurrence, with a repertoire-size bias correction applied to the TCR pairs. In a later analysis, false discovery rates were estimated by permuting HLA or CMV assignments 20 times. In a later analysis, co-occurring TCRs were grouped using DBSCAN, with TCRdist sequence similarity added in when clustering inside HLA-allele-positive subsets. Repertoires with fewer than 30,000 or more than 120,000 public chains were left out of co-occurrence clustering, as were several repertoires with anomalous nucleotide sharing. In TCRdb, the immuneACCESS table is reduced to in-frame sequences with V and J assigned. These tables do not hold every clone; where another copy was compared, an unresolved V gene accounts for under half, and the others remain unexplained. V and J calls and clone size follow that table, whereas D and trimming were derived from the DNA. For this sample there are 84,000 or so clones; 60% to 85% appear just once. The ten largest make up under 2.5% of the sample.

The rearrangement combines TRBV7-2 with TRBJ1-2; a tentative D call is TRBD1 (6 bases match). The sequence was collected from a boy between 10 and 17 years old in good health and CMV-seronegative. Sequencing used PBMCs. The nucleotide sequence reads as follows: TGTGCCACCCTGGAGCCAGGGGCATCTCACTATGGCTACACCTTC. The resulting protein is CATLEPGASHYGYTF.